The text below deals with one TCR beta chain. CDR1 is SGHDT and CDR2 is YYEEEE in the germline V gene. Trimming removed 2 bases from V and 6 bases from J, with 6 bases in between. The CDR3 runs 11 residues. The table came from immunoSEQ multiplex PCR; TCRdb's copy has only in-frame clones and leaves some out. In the table there are around 99,000 clones, around 92% of which are singletons. This entry comes from a study of T cell changes during pregnancy in multiple sclerosis. This TCR was recovered from a female donor in good health, enrolled as a control in a pregnancy study. The V and J genes are TRBV5-6 and TRBJ2-7; possibly TRBD1 for D (6 bases). This material consisted of peripheral blood, taken in the third trimester of pregnancy. The CDR3 DNA follows: TGTGCCAGCAGCTTCAGGGGCGAGCAGTACTTC. Translated, it gives CASSFRGEQYF.